This T cell receptor beta chain emerged from a study of blood T cells in healthy people across ages. This clonotype was detected ten times or more. Its antigen is still unknown. V was trimmed by 1 base and J by 3 bases, leaving 7 bases between them. The germline V gene encodes CDR1 SGHVS and CDR2 FNYEAQ. CDR3 length equals 13 residues. A second PCR, run for about 7 to 12 cycles, used a sample-barcoded 5' primer plus a J-beta primer mix. Each CDR3 protein is one row after TCRdb ran MiXCR on the 5' RACE reads. This sample has about 320,000 distinct CDR3 sequences, with 25% to 30% found just once. Study-wide results and caveats: Investigators treated diversity estimates from one million T cells as underestimates.

V gene TRBV7-6 combines with J gene TRBJ2-7; D uncertain. This sequence originates from a woman aged 70-85 years in good health. Sequences were obtained from blood. The CDR3 region has the DNA TGTGCCAGCAGCTTAGAAAAGAACTACGAGCAGTACTTC. Protein sequence: CASSLEKNYEQYF.